Shown below are 12 T cell receptor beta chains from a single sample sequenced in a study of shared clonotypes between healthy human individuals. The repertoire was sequenced with immunoSEQ multiplex PCR; TCRdb's copy has only in-frame clones and lacks some. The sample has about 360,000 clones, about 73% seen once; the top ten hold more than 9%. The sequenced sample was memory CD4+ T cells sorted from blood. Subset defined: CD45RA-negative fraction. The receptors come from a man in his thirties or forties in good health.

V and J are TRBV5-6 and TRBJ1-4, with TRBD1 as a possible D gene (5 bases). Trimming pared 2 bases from V and 10 bases from J, leaving 9 bases between. Per germline, CDR1 SGHDT and CDR2 YYEEEE. The CDR3 contains 12 residues. DNA for the CDR3: TGTGCCAGCAGCTTAAGGGGAGGAAAACTGTTTTTT. It encodes CASSLRGGKLFF.

The chain carries TRBV28 and TRBJ2-7, with no clear D. V lost 5 bases, J lost 3 bases, and 17 bases lay in between. This CDR3 is built from 15 residues. CDR1 and CDR2 from the germline V gene are MDHEN and SYDVKM. CDR3 region: CASSPPPGFFYEQYF. CDR3 nucleotide sequence: TGTGCCAGCAGTCCCCCCCCGGGTTTTTTCTACGAGCAGTACTTC.

The genes are TRBV5-1 and TRBJ2-3; tentatively, D is TRBD2 (5 bases). V was shortened by 4 bases and J by 5 bases, with 14 bases between the two germline ends. The CDR3 spans 14 residues. Germline lookup yields CDR1 SGHRS and CDR2 YFSETQ. The DNA of the CDR3 is TGCGCCAGCAGCCCCTTGACTACCTTAGATACGCAGTATTTT. This encodes CASSPLTTLDTQYF.

This clone was detected only once. The rearrangement uses TRBV30 and TRBJ2-7, with D possibly TRBD1 on 6 matching bases. Per germline, CDR1 GTSNPN and CDR2 SVGIG (reference sequence). Between the trimmed V and J ends, which lost 3 bases and 3 bases, there was a span of 9 bases. This CDR3 is 12 amino acids long. The CDR3: CAWRGHFYEQYF. CDR3 nucleotide sequence: TGTGCCTGGAGGGGACATTTCTACGAGCAGTACTTC.

This clone is a singleton in its sample. V is TRBV19 and J is TRBJ2-2; D uncertain. The CDR3 covers 11 residues. V lost 6 bases to trimming and J lost 6 bases, with 5 bases between them. The germline V gene has CDR1 LNHDA and CDR2 SQIVND (reference sequence). CDR3 bases: TGTGCCAGTAGCCGGGCCGGGGAGCTGTTTTTT. Its protein is CASSRAGELFF.

The V call is TRBV27, the J call TRBJ2-7; 8 nucleotides line up with TRBD1. The V segment lost 6 bases and the J segment 3 bases; nucleotides outside the gene matches: 10. CDR3 length: 15 residues. Germline values: CDR1 MNHEY, CDR2 SMNVEV (reference sequence). The CDR3 protein is CASSLTGGFFYEQYF. CDR3 coding DNA: TGTGCCAGCAGCTTAACAGGGGGATTTTTCTACGAGCAGTACTTC.

This clone was counted a single time. The J gene is TRBJ2-1, the V gene TRBV25-1, with D perhaps TRBD1 (5 bases). Germline CDR1 is MGHDK and CDR2 is SYGVNS. The CDR3 has 17 amino acids. The V gene lost 0 bases and the J gene lost 2 bases, with 14 bases spanning the gap. The CDR3: CASSEYSSGATYNEQFF. CDR3 nucleotide sequence: TGTGCCAGCAGTGAATATTCATCTGGGGCGACCTACAATGAGCAGTTCTTC.

The V call is TRBV11-2, the J call TRBJ1-2; D may be TRBD1 (5 bases). V was cut by 0 bases and J by 8 bases, with 13 bases left in between. The germline V gene has CDR1 SGHAT and CDR2 FQNNGV. There are 14 residues in the CDR3. The CDR3 region has the DNA TGTGCCAGCAGCTTAGAGTCGGGACGACTCGGCTACACCTTC. It codes for CASSLESGRLGYTF.

J is TRBJ1-5 and V is TRBV6-1; unclear D gene. V lost 5 bases and J 7 bases, leaving 9 bases between the germline ends. The CDR3 totals 12 residues. Germline loops: CDR1 MNHNS, CDR2 SASEGT. Here the CDR3 reads CASSPRTQPQHF. The CDR3 nucleotides read TGTGCCAGCAGTCCTCGGACCCAGCCCCAGCATTTT.

J is TRBJ2-1 and V is TRBV7-9; 7 bases agree with TRBD1. V was pared by 10 bases and J by 6 bases, with 6 bases of the junction left unmatched. Germline-derived CDR1 and CDR2 are SEHNR and FQNEAQ (reference sequence). This CDR3 is 12 amino acids long. CDR3 nucleotide sequence: TGTGCCATGCGACAGGGAGTCAATGAGCAGTTCTTC. Its translation: CAMRQGVNEQFF.

The count of this clone is one. The chain is built from TRBV5-1 and TRBJ2-1; D may be TRBD1 (5 bases). The CDR3 extends over 14 amino acids. V was pared by 0 bases and J by 4 bases, with 8 bases between. Germline assignment: CDR1 SGHRS and CDR2 YFSETQ. DNA for the CDR3: TGCGCCAGCAGCTTGGGGACAAGGTACAATGAGCAGTTCTTC. Protein: CASSLGTRYNEQFF.

J is TRBJ2-1 and V is TRBV9, with 9 bases that match TRBD2. This CDR3 has 15 amino acids. Germline V lookup: CDR1 SGDLS, CDR2 YYNGEE. After removal of 3 bases from V and 2 bases from J, the junction contained 3 bases not matched to a gene. CDR3 sequence: CASSETSGTYNEQFF. Here the CDR3 DNA reads TGTGCCAGCAGCGAGACTAGCGGAACCTACAATGAGCAGTTCTTC.